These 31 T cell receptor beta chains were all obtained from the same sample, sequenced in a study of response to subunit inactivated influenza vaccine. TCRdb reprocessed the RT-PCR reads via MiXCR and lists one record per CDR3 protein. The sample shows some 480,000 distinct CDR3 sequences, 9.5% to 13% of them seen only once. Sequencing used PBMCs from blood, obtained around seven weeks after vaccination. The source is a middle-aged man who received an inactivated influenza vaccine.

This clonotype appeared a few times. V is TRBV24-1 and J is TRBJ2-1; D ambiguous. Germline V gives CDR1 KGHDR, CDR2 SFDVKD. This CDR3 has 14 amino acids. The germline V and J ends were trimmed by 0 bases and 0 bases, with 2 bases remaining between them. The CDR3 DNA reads TGTGCCACCAGTGATTTGGGCTCCTACAATGAGCAGTTCTTC. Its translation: CATSDLGSYNEQFF.

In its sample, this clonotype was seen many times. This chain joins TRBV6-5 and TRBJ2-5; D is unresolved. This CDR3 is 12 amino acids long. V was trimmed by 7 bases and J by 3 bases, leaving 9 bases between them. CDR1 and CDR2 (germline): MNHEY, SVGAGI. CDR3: CASTSGEETQYF. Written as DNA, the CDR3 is TGTGCCAGCACCTCGGGTGAAGAGACCCAGTACTTC.

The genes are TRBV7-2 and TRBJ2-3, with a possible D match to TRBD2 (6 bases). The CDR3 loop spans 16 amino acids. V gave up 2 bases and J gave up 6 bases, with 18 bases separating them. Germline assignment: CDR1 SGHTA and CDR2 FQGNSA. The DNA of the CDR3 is TGTGCCAGCAGCTTAATAGGGGCGGGTCGGGGGGATACGCAGTATTTT. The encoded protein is CASSLIGAGRGDTQYF.

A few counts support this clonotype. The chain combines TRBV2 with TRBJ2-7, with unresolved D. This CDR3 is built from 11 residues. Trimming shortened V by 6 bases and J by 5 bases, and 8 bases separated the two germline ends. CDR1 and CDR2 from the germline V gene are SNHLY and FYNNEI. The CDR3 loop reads CASRAYNEQYF. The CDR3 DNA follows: TGTGCCAGCAGAGCATATAACGAGCAGTACTTC.

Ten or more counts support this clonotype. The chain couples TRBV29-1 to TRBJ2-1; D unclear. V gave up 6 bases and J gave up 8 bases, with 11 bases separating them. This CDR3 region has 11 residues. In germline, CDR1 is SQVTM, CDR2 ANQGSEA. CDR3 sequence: CSVDLADEQFF. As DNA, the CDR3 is TGCAGCGTCGATTTAGCCGATGAGCAGTTCTTC.

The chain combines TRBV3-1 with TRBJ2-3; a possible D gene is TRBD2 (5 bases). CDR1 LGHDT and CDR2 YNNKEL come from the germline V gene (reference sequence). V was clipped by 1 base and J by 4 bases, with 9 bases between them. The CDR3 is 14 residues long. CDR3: CASSQGLPSDTQYF. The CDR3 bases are TGTGCCAGCAGCCAAGGACTACCCTCAGATACGCAGTATTTT.

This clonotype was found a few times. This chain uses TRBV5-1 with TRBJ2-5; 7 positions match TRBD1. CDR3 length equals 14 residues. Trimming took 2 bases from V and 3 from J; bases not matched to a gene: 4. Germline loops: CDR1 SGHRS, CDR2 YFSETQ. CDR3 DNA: TGCGCCAGCAGCTTCTTACAGGGGAAAGAGACCCAGTACTTC. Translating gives CASSFLQGKETQYF.

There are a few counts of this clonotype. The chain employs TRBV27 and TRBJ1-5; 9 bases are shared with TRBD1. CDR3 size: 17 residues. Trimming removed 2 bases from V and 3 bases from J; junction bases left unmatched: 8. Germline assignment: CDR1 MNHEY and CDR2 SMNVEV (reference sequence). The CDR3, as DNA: TGTGCCAGCAGTTTAATTTCCGGGACAGGGCTCAATCAGCCCCAGCATTTT. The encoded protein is CASSLISGTGLNQPQHF.

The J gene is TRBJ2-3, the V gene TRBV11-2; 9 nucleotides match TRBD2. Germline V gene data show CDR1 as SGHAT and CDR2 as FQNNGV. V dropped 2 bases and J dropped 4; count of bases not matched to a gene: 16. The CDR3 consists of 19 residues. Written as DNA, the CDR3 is TGTGCCAGCAGCTTAATGGACAGATTAGCGGGAGTCGAGGCAGATACGCAGTATTTT. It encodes CASSLMDRLAGVEADTQYF.

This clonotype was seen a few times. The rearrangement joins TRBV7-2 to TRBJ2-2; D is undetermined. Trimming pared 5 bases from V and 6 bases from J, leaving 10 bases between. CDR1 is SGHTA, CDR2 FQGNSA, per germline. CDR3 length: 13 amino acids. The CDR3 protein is CASSPFGPGELFF. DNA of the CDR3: TGTGCCAGCAGCCCTTTCGGGCCCGGGGAGCTGTTTTTT.

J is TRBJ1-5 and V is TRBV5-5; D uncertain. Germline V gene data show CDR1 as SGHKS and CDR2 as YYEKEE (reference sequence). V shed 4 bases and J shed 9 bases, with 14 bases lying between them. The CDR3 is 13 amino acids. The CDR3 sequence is CASSRTSGRPQHF. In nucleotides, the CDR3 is TGTGCCAGCAGCCGTACCTCCGGGAGGCCCCAGCATTTT.

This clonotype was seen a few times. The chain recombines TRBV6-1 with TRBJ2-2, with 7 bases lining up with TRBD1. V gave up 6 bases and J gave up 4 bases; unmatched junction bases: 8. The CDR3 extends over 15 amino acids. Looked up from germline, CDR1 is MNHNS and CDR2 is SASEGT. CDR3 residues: CASSRGGAGTGELFF. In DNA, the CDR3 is TGTGCCAGCAGCCGAGGGGGCGCGGGCACCGGGGAGCTGTTTTTT.

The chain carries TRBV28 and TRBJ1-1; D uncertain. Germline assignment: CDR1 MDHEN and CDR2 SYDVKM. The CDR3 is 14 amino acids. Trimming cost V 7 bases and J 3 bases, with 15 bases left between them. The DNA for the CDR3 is TGTGCCAGCACCCAGGATCCGGGGTACACTGAAGCTTTCTTT. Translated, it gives CASTQDPGYTEAFF.

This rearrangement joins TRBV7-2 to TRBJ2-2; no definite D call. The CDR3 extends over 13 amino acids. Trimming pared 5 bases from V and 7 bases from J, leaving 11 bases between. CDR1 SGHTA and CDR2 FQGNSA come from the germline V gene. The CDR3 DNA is TGTGCCAGCAGCCTACCACGCTACGGGGAGCTGTTTTTT. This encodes CASSLPRYGELFF.

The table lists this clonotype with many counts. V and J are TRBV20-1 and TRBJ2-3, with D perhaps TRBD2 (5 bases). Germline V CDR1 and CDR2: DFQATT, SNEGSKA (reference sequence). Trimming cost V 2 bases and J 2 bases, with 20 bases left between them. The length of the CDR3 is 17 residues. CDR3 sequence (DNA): TGCAGTGCTAGACCACTAGTTCCCCTGGGTCACACAGATACGCAGTATTTT. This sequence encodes CSARPLVPLGHTDTQYF.

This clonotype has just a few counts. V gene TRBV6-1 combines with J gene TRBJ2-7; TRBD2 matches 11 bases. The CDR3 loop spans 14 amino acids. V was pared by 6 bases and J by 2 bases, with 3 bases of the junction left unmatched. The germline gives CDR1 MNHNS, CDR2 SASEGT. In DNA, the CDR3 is TGTGCCAGCAGCCGTAGCGGGAGGGCCTACGAGCAGTACTTC. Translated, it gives CASSRSGRAYEQYF.

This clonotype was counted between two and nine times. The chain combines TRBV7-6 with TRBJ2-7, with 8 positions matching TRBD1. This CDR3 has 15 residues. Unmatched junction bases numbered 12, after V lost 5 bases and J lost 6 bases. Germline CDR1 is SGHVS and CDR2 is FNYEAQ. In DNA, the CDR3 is TGTGCCAGCAGCCCTAGCGACAGGGGACCCCTCGAGCAGTACTTC. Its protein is CASSPSDRGPLEQYF.

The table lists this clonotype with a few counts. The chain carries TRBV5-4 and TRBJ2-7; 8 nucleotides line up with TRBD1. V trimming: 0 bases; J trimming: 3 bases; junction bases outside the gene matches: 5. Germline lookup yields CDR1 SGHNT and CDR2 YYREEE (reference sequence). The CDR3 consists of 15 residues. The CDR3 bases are TGTGCCAGCAGCTTGGGCGGACAGGGTAACTACGAGCAGTACTTC. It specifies CASSLGGQGNYEQYF. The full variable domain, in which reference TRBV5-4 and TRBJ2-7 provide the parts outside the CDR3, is ETGVTQSPTHLIKTRGQQVTLRCSSQSGHNTVSWYQQALGQGPQFIFQYYREEENGRGNFPPRFSGLQFPNYSSELNVNALELDDSALYLCASSLGGQGNYEQYFGPGTRLTVT.

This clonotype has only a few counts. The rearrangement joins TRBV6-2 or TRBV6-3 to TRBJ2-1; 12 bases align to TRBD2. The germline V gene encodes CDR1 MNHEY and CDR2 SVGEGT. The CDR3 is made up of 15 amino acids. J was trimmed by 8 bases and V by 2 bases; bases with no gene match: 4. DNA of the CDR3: TGTGCCAGCAGTTACAAAGGACTAGCGGGGTATGAGCAGTTCTTC. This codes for CASSYKGLAGYEQFF.

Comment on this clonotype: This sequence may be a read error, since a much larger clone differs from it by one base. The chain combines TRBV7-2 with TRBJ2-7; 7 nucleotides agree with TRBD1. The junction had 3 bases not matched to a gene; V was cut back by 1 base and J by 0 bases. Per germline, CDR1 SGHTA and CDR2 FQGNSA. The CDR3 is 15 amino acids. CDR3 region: CASSLEGQSSYEQYF. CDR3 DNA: TGTGCCAGCAGCTTAGAGGGACAGAGCTCCTACGAGCAGTACTTC.

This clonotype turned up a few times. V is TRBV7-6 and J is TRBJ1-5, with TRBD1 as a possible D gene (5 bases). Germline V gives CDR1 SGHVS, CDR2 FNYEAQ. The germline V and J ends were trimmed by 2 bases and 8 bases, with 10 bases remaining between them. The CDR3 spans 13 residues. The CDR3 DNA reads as TGTGCCAGCAGCTTAATTTGGGGGGAGCCCCAGCATTTT. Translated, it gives CASSLIWGEPQHF.

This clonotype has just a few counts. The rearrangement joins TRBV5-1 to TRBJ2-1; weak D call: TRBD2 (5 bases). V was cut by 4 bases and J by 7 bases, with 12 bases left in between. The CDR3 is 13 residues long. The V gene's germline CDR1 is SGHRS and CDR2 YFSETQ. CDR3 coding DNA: TGCGCCAGCAGCGAGGGCGTTTCTAATGAGCAGTTCTTC. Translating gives CASSEGVSNEQFF.

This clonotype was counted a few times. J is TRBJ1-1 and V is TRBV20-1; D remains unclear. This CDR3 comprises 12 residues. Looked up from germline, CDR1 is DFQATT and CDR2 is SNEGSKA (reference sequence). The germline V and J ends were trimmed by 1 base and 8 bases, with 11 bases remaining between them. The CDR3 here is CSARAPGVEAFF. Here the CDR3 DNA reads TGCAGTGCTAGAGCGCCGGGTGTAGAAGCTTTCTTT.

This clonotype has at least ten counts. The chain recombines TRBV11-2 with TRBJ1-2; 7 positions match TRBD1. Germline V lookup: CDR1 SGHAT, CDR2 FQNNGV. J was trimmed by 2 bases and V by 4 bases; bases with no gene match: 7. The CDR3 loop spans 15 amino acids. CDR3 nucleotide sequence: TGTGCCAGCAGCTCCGCGACAGGGATAAACTATGGCTACACCTTC. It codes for CASSSATGINYGYTF.

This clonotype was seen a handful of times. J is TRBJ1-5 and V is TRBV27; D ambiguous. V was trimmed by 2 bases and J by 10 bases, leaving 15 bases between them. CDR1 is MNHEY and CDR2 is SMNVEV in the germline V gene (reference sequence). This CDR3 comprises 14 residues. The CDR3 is CASSLRAGTGPQHF. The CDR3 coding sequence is TGTGCCAGCAGTTTAAGGGCAGGTACCGGCCCCCAGCATTTT.

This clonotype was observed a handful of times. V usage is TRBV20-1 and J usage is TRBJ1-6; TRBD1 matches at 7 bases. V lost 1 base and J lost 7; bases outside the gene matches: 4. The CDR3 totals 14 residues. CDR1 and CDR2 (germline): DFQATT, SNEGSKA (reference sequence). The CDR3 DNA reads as TGCAGTGCTAGAGGGACAGGCTCAAATTCACCCCTCCACTTT. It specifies CSARGTGSNSPLHF.

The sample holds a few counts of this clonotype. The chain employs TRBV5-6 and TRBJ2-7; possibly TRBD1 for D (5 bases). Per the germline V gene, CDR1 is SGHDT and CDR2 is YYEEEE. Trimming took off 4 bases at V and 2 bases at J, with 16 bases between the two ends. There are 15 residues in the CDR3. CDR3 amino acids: CASSKEQGWAYEQYF. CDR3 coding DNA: TGTGCCAGCAGCAAGGAGCAGGGATGGGCCTACGAGCAGTACTTC.

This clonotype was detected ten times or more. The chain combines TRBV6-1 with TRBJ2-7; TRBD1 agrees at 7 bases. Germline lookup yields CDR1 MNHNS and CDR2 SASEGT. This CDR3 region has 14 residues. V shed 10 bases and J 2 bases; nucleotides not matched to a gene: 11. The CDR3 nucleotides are TGTGCCACCGGCCGCTGGGGACAGCCCTACGAGCAGTACTTC. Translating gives CATGRWGQPYEQYF.

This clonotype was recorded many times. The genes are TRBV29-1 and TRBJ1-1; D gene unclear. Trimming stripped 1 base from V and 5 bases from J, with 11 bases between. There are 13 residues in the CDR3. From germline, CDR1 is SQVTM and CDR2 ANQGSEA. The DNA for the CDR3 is TGCAGCGTTGAAGCAGGAACCCGAACTGAAGCTTTCTTT. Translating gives CSVEAGTRTEAFF.

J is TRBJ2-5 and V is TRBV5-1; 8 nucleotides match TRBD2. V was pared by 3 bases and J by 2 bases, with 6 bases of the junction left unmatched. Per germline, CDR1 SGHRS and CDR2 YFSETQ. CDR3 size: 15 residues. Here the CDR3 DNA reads TGCGCCAGCAGCTCCTTAGCGGGGTCGCAAGAGACCCAGTACTTC. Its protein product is CASSSLAGSQETQYF.

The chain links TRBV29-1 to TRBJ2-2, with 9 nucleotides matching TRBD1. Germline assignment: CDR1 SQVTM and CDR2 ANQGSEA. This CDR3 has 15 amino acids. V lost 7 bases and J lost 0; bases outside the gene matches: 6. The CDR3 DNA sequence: TGCAGCGCCAGACAGGGGGGTTCGAACACCGGGGAGCTGTTTTTT. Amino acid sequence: CSARQGGSNTGELFF.